The 25 T cell receptor beta chains presented below share a single source sample, sequenced in a study of blood T cell repertoires in COVID-19. Profiled with immunoSEQ multiplex PCR; TCRdb holds only in-frame clones, not every one. The data show roughly 360,000 clones, roughly 77% seen once. Sequencing used peripheral blood. Every receptor here comes from a human donor with acute or convalescent COVID-19. The donor label of this sample is uncertain.

The V gene is TRBV6-5, the J gene TRBJ2-1; 7 bases are shared with TRBD2. The CDR3 is made up of 15 amino acids. Trimming cost V 7 bases and J 4 bases; bases outside gene matches: 10. CDR1 and CDR2 from the germline V gene are MNHEY and SVGAGI. In DNA, the CDR3 is TGTGCCAGCAAAAGGCTAGCGGCCCGTTACAATGAGCAGTTCTTC. Protein: CASKRLAARYNEQFF.

This clone showed up just once. This chain joins TRBV6-5 and TRBJ2-1; 7 bases match TRBD1. Unmatched junction bases numbered 6, after V lost 5 bases and J lost 2 bases. The germline gives CDR1 MNHEY, CDR2 SVGAGI. The CDR3 has 15 amino acids. CDR3 bases: TGTGCCAGCAGTCCACAGGGGCCGGCCTACAATGAGCAGTTCTTC. This sequence encodes CASSPQGPAYNEQFF.

The chain carries TRBV30 and TRBJ1-2; TRBD1 might be the D (6 bases). V lost 1 base and J lost 8, with 17 bases in between. Germline-derived CDR1 and CDR2 are GTSNPN and SVGIG (reference sequence). CDR3 size: 14 residues. CDR3 region: CAWSAGQSFNGYTF. DNA of the CDR3: TGTGCCTGGAGTGCGGGACAATCGTTTAACGGCTACACCTTC.

The chain is built from TRBV5-1 and TRBJ1-2, with 11 bases that match TRBD1. The CDR3 is made up of 16 amino acids. Germline CDR1 and CDR2: SGHRS and YFSETQ. V dropped 4 bases and J dropped 3; count of bases not matched to a gene: 8. In DNA form, the CDR3 reads TGCGCCAGCAGCCAAGGACAGGGGGCGCGATACTATGGCTACACCTTC. It is translated as CASSQGQGARYYGYTF.

About this clone: Being one base from a much bigger clone, this may be a read error. This chain links TRBV3-1 (or the pseudogene TRBV3-2) with TRBJ2-7, with 8 bases matching TRBD1. The length of the CDR3 is 13 residues. With V trimmed by 4 bases and J by 2 bases, 1 base remained unmatched. Looked up from germline, CDR1 is LGHDT and CDR2 is YNNKEL (reference sequence). The CDR3 is CASSRDRTYEQYF. As DNA, the CDR3 is TGTGCCAGCAGCCGGGACAGGACCTACGAGCAGTACTTC.

The chain couples TRBV10-3 to TRBJ1-2; D is unclear. The germline V gene has CDR1 ENHRY and CDR2 SYGVKD. CDR3 length equals 15 residues. V was pared by 0 bases and J by 4 bases, with 12 bases between. Here the CDR3 reads CAISESTSPSYGYTF. Here the CDR3 DNA reads TGTGCCATCAGTGAGTCGACGTCTCCTAGCTATGGCTACACCTTC.

The chain uses TRBV19 and TRBJ1-5; TRBD1 matches 11 bases. The CDR3 consists of 15 residues. In germline, CDR1 is LNHDA, CDR2 SQIVND (reference sequence). Losses at the gene ends were 6 bases for V and 4 bases for J; bases not matched to a gene: 5. The CDR3 here is CASRSGQGANQPQHF. The DNA of the CDR3 is TGTGCCAGTAGATCTGGACAGGGGGCGAATCAGCCCCAGCATTTT.

In this sample, this clone turned up a few times. The gene calls are TRBV5-1 and TRBJ2-7; a possible D gene is TRBD1 (5 bases). Germline assignment: CDR1 SGHRS and CDR2 YFSETQ. This CDR3 spans 16 amino acids. V gave up 0 bases and J gave up 4 bases, with 17 bases separating them. Here the CDR3 DNA reads TGCGCCAGCAGCTTGGCCCTGCGACAGAGAGGATACGAGCAGTACTTC. Translating it yields CASSLALRQRGYEQYF. Supplemented by reference TRBV5-1 and TRBJ2-7, the full variable domain reads KAGVTQTPRYLIKTRGQQVTLSCSPISGHRSVSWYQQTPGQGLQFLFEYFSETQRNKGNFPGRFSGRQFSNSRSEMNVSTLELGDSALYLCASSLALRQRGYEQYFGPGTRLTVT.

This CDR3 is CASSARTSGLYEQYF. CDR3 DNA sequence: TGTGCCAGCAGCGCCCGGACTAGCGGCCTATACGAGCAGTACTTC. This sequence joins TRBV3-1 (or the pseudogene TRBV3-2) and TRBJ2-7; TRBD2 aligns across 10 bases. The junction had 8 bases not matched to a gene; V was cut back by 5 bases and J by 4 bases. This CDR3 comprises 15 residues. CDR1 LGHDT and CDR2 YNNKEL come from the germline V gene (reference sequence).

The table lists this clone with a count of one. The rearrangement joins TRBV5-1 to TRBJ2-7; perhaps TRBD1 as D (6 bases). The V gene's germline CDR1 is SGHRS and CDR2 YFSETQ. The CDR3 sequence is 14 residues long. Trimming took off 0 bases at V and 2 bases at J, with 9 bases between the two ends. This CDR3 is CASSLVGQPYEQYF. In DNA form, the CDR3 reads TGCGCCAGCAGCTTGGTTGGACAGCCCTACGAGCAGTACTTC. The full variable domain, in which reference TRBV5-1 and TRBJ2-7 provide the parts outside the CDR3, is KAGVTQTPRYLIKTRGQQVTLSCSPISGHRSVSWYQQTPGQGLQFLFEYFSETQRNKGNFPGRFSGRQFSNSRSEMNVSTLELGDSALYLCASSLVGQPYEQYFGPGTRLTVT.

The genes are TRBV19 and TRBJ1-1; D gene ambiguous. The CDR3 has 12 residues. The V end lost 7 bases, the J end lost 7 bases, and 13 bases lay between the germline ends. Germline assignment: CDR1 LNHDA and CDR2 SQIVND (reference sequence). The chain's CDR3 is CASNIGRFEAFF. CDR3 bases: TGTGCCAGTAACATTGGCAGGTTTGAAGCTTTCTTT.

The CDR3 nucleotides are TGTGCCAGCAGTCGAGGACAGGGGGCGGTCATGGAACTGTTTTTT. Encoded protein: CASSRGQGAVMELFF. This rearrangement joins TRBV27 to TRBJ1-4, with 11 bases fitting TRBD1. CDR1 and CDR2 from the germline V gene are MNHEY and SMNVEV (reference sequence). The length of the CDR3 is 15 residues. After removal of 5 bases from V and 12 bases from J, the junction contained 11 bases not matched to a gene.

The chain has TRBV11-2 and TRBJ2-1; D is unclear. The CDR3 sequence is 15 residues long. CDR1 is SGHAT, CDR2 FQNNGV, per germline. V was pared by 1 base and J by 6 bases, with 13 bases between. This CDR3 is CASSLVALVGNEQFF. Here the CDR3 DNA reads TGTGCCAGCAGCTTAGTAGCCCTAGTCGGCAATGAGCAGTTCTTC.

V gene TRBV11-2 combines with J gene TRBJ2-6; no clear D gene. Trimming stripped 1 base from V and 6 bases from J, with 13 bases between. The V gene's germline CDR1 is SGHAT and CDR2 FQNNGV. The CDR3 is made up of 16 amino acids. In DNA, the CDR3 is TGTGCCAGCAGCTTAGGGCAATCCCTCTCGGCCAACGTCCTGACTTTC. It yields the protein CASSLGQSLSANVLTF.

This chain links TRBV18 with TRBJ1-2, with TRBD1 matching 9 bases. The CDR3 contains 13 residues. Germline V gene data show CDR1 as KGHSH and CDR2 as LQKENI. The junction had 6 bases not matched to a gene; V was cut back by 6 bases and J by 7 bases. The CDR3 region is CASSTGTGSGYTF. In nucleotides, the CDR3 is TGTGCCAGCTCGACCGGGACAGGGTCTGGCTACACCTTC.

This clone turned up a few times. V is TRBV3-1 (or the pseudogene TRBV3-2) and J is TRBJ2-1, with D tentatively TRBD2 (5 bases). The length of the CDR3 is 15 residues. Trimming stripped 0 bases from V and 0 bases from J, with 6 bases between. CDR1 and CDR2 (germline): LGHDT, YNNKEL (reference sequence). The CDR3 coding sequence is TGTGCCAGCAGCCAAGAAAGCGGCTCCTACAATGAGCAGTTCTTC. Protein sequence: CASSQESGSYNEQFF.

The rearrangement uses TRBV12-3 or TRBV12-4 and TRBJ1-3; D might be TRBD1 (5 bases). The V and J ends lost 6 bases and 14 bases respectively, with 14 bases between them. The CDR3 length is 11 residues. The CDR3 nucleotides read TGTGCCAGCAGACTCAGGGCAGAGGTATATTTT. Its translation is CASRLRAEVYF.

The V and J genes are TRBV19 and TRBJ1-2; weak D call: TRBD1 (5 bases). This CDR3 is built from 12 residues. V lost 8 bases and J 2 bases, leaving 9 bases between the germline ends. In germline, CDR1 is LNHDA, CDR2 SQIVND (reference sequence). CDR3 in DNA: TGTGCCAGTGGACAAGCGAACTATGGCTACACCTTC. Translated: CASGQANYGYTF.

In its sample, this clone was seen a few times. The CDR3 coding sequence is TGTGCCAGCAGTTTACAGAGCAACAACAATCAGCCCCAGCATTTT. Amino acids: CASSLQSNNNQPQHF. The chain recombines TRBV2 with TRBJ1-5; no definite D call. The germline CDR1 and CDR2 sequences are SNHLY and FYNNEI. V lost 5 bases, J lost 3 bases, and 14 bases lay in between. The CDR3 loop spans 15 amino acids.

The chain carries TRBV6-5 and TRBJ2-3; maybe TRBD2 (6 bases). This CDR3 has 14 amino acids. Trimming shortened V by 6 bases and J by 2 bases, and 12 bases separated the two germline ends. Germline CDR1 is MNHEY and CDR2 is SVGAGI. The DNA for the CDR3 is TGTGCCAGCAGGACCAGCGGGTCCACAGATACGCAGTATTTT. Its translation: CASRTSGSTDTQYF.

V is TRBV30 and J is TRBJ1-1; no reliable D call. Germline V lookup: CDR1 GTSNPN, CDR2 SVGIG (reference sequence). There are 13 residues in the CDR3. V was trimmed by 0 bases and J by 1 base, leaving 6 bases between them. CDR3 sequence (DNA): TGTGCCTGGAGTGTCGGGGAGAACACTGAAGCTTTCTTT. Its translation is CAWSVGENTEAFF.

The genes are TRBV11-2 and TRBJ2-7, with 9 bases identical to TRBD2. This CDR3 is 16 amino acids long. Germline V lookup: CDR1 SGHAT, CDR2 FQNNGV. V was clipped by 2 bases and J by 7 bases; unmatched bases: 12. The CDR3 region has the DNA TGTGCCAGCAGCTTAAATAGCGGGAGTACGGCGGGGGAGCAGTACTTC. It yields the protein CASSLNSGSTAGEQYF. The full variable domain, rest sourced from reference TRBV11-2 and TRBJ2-7, is EAGVAQSPRYKIIEKRQSVAFWCNPISGHATLYWYQQILGQGPKLLIQFQNNGVVDDSQLPKDRFSAERLKGVDSTLKIQPAKLEDSAVYLCASSLNSGSTAGEQYFGPGTRLTVT.

This chain links TRBV2 with TRBJ1-1; 10 nucleotides agree with TRBD1. Trimming cost V 6 bases and J 5 bases; bases outside gene matches: 6. This CDR3 has 14 residues. CDR1 and CDR2 from the germline V gene are SNHLY and FYNNEI. The CDR3 loop reads CASRDRGGGTEAFF. For the CDR3, the DNA is TGTGCCAGCAGGGACAGGGGGGGAGGAACTGAAGCTTTCTTT.

The V call is TRBV7-6, the J call TRBJ2-2; no clear D gene. The CDR3 extends over 16 amino acids. V lost 5 bases and J 2 bases, leaving 15 bases between the germline ends. Germline-derived CDR1 and CDR2 are SGHVS and FNYEAQ. CDR3 in DNA: TGTGCCAGCAGCCTGACACGTCAATTAAACACCGGGGAGCTGTTTTTT. As protein: CASSLTRQLNTGELFF.

The rearrangement links TRBV24-1 to TRBJ1-1, with TRBD1 identical over 8 bases. CDR1 KGHDR and CDR2 SFDVKD come from the germline V gene. V lost 4 bases to trimming and J lost 0 bases; unmatched junction nucleotides: 9. The CDR3 runs 17 residues. CDR3 in amino acids: CATSEGGTGHMNTEAFF. The CDR3 bases are TGTGCCACCAGTGAAGGTGGGACAGGACACATGAACACTGAAGCTTTCTTT.